This TCR beta chain was found in a study of control samples from healthy donors and cancer patients. Profiling relied on immunoSEQ multiplex PCR, and the TCRdb table lists in-frame clones only, not all of them. The sample records about 120,000 clones, around 89% being singletons. Germline CDR1 is LGHNA and CDR2 is YSLEER. Trimming pared 0 bases from V and 2 bases from J, leaving 11 bases between. CDR3 length equals 15 residues. This receptor was taken from a woman between 65 and 79 years old in good health. The chain couples TRBV4-3 to TRBJ2-7, with D maybe TRBD1 (5 bases). What was sequenced was blood. The CDR3 loop reads CASSQEPQGAYEQYF. CDR3 sequence (DNA): TGCGCCAGCAGCCAAGAGCCCCAGGGCGCCTACGAGCAGTACTTC.